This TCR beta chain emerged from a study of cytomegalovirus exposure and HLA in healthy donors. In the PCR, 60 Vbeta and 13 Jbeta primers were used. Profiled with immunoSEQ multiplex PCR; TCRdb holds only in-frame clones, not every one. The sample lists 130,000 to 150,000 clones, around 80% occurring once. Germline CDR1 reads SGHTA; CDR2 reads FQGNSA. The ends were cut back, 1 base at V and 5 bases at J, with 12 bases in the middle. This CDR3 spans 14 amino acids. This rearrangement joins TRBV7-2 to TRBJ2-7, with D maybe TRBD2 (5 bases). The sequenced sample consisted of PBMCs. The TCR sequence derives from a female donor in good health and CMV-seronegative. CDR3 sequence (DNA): TGTGCCAGCAGCTTAGTACCGGGGTTCAACGAGCAGTACTTC. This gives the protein CASSLVPGFNEQYF.